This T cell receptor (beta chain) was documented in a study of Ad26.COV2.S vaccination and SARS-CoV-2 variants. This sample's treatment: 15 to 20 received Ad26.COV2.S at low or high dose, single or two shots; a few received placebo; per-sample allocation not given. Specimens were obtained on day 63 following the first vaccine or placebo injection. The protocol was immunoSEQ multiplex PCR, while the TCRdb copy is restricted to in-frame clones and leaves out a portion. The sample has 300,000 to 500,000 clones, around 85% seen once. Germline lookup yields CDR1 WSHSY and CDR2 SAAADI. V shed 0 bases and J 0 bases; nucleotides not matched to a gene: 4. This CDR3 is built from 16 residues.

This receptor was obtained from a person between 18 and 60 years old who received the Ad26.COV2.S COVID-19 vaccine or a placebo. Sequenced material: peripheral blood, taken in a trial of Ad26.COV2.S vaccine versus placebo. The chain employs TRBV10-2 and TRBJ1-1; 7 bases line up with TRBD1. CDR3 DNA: TGCGCCAGCAGTGAGTCCGACAGGGAAATGAACACTGAAGCTTTCTTT. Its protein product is CASSESDREMNTEAFF.